Following are 13 T cell receptor beta chains from one sample sequenced in a study of blood T cell repertoires in COVID-19. Libraries were prepared by immunoSEQ multiplex PCR; TCRdb keeps only in-frame clonotypes and omits some of them. This sample has about 200,000 clones, with around 90% found just once. Sequenced material: peripheral blood. The receptor source for this set is a man aged 50-59 years with acute or convalescent COVID-19.

The chain couples TRBV27 to TRBJ2-3, with 9 bases fitting TRBD2. The CDR3 has 15 residues. Per germline, CDR1 MNHEY and CDR2 SMNVEV (reference sequence). The ends lost 3 bases at V and 2 bases at J; junction bases unmatched: 3. The CDR3: CASSFLAGFTDTQYF. The CDR3 bases are TGTGCCAGCAGTTTTCTAGCGGGATTCACAGATACGCAGTATTTT.

CDR3 sequence (DNA): TGTGCCAGCAGTTTAGGGGGACAGCCGGGGCCCAATTCACCCCTCCACTTT. This sequence encodes CASSLGGQPGPNSPLHF. This sequence joins TRBV28 and TRBJ1-6; 7 nucleotides match TRBD1. CDR3 length: 17 residues. Looked up from germline, CDR1 is MDHEN and CDR2 is SYDVKM. Losses at the gene ends were 2 bases for V and 7 bases for J; bases not matched to a gene: 11.

A few counts support this clone. The rearrangement joins TRBV9 to TRBJ2-7; 7 bases fit TRBD2. Trimming at V came to 5 bases and at J to 4 bases, leaving 3 bases not matched to a gene. Germline V CDR1 and CDR2: SGDLS, YYNGEE. The CDR3 totals 12 residues. The CDR3 is CASSPGGYEQYF. In DNA, the CDR3 is TGTGCCAGCAGTCCGGGGGGTTACGAGCAGTACTTC.

The chain joins TRBV29-1 to TRBJ2-2, with D hard to call. There are 12 residues in the CDR3. Germline V gene sequence: CDR1 SQVTM, CDR2 ANQGSEA. Trimming shortened V by 8 bases and J by 2 bases, and 9 bases separated the two germline ends. CDR3 in amino acids: CSSYLNTGELFF. The CDR3 DNA reads as TGCAGCTCCTATTTAAACACCGGGGAGCTGTTTTTT.

This chain uses TRBV30 with TRBJ2-3, with D tentatively TRBD1 (6 bases). The CDR3 spans 13 residues. The ends were cut back, 2 bases at V and 7 bases at J, with 13 bases in the middle. Per the germline V gene, CDR1 is GTSNPN and CDR2 is SVGIG (reference sequence). The CDR3 sequence is CAWSLQGPNTQYF. The CDR3, as DNA: TGTGCCTGGAGTTTGCAGGGGCCGAATACGCAGTATTTT.

The rearrangement uses TRBV28 and TRBJ1-1; a weak D match, TRBD1 (5 bases). V lost 11 bases and J lost 0, with 16 bases in between. Germline V gene data show CDR1 as MDHEN and CDR2 as SYDVKM. The CDR3 spans 14 residues. The CDR3 loop reads CASQIGGLNTEAFF. The CDR3 bases are TGTGCCTCCCAAATTGGGGGGTTGAACACTGAAGCTTTCTTT. The whole variable domain, remainder taken from reference TRBV28 and TRBJ1-1, is DVKVTQSSRYLVKRTGEKVFLECVQDMDHENMFWYRQDPGLGLRLIYFSYDVKMKEKGDIPEGYSVSREKKERFSLILESASTNQTSMYLCASQIGGLNTEAFFGQGTRLTVV.

CDR3 loop: CASKTGWGTDTQYF. In DNA form, the CDR3 reads TGTGCCAGCAAGACAGGGTGGGGCACAGATACGCAGTATTTT. V gene TRBV6-5 combines with J gene TRBJ2-3; 7 nucleotides line up with TRBD1. After removal of 7 bases from V and 1 base from J, the junction contained 5 bases not matched to a gene. Germline V CDR1 and CDR2: MNHEY, SVGAGI. This CDR3 is built from 14 residues.

The V call is TRBV6-7, the J call TRBJ1-5; no firm D call. TRBV6-7 is an ORF; its function is uncertain. V lost 0 bases and J 8 bases, leaving 14 bases between the germline ends. This CDR3 spans 15 amino acids. Here the CDR3 DNA reads TGTGCCAGCAGTTACTCGGAGCCTAACATGGAGCCCCAGCATTTT. Encoded protein: CASSYSEPNMEPQHF.

The chain carries TRBV19 and TRBJ1-4; D remains unclear. CDR1 and CDR2 (germline): LNHDA, SQIVND (reference sequence). This CDR3 region has 14 residues. V was pared by 5 bases and J by 1 base, with 8 bases between. CDR3 in DNA: TGTGCCAGTAGTCCTTTTATAACTAATGAAAAACTGTTTTTT. Protein: CASSPFITNEKLFF.

V gene TRBV30 combines with J gene TRBJ2-3; 7 bases match TRBD2. CDR3 size: 15 residues. V was pared by 3 bases and J by 1 base, with 7 bases of the junction left unmatched. Germline V lookup: CDR1 GTSNPN, CDR2 SVGIG (reference sequence). The CDR3 loop reads CAWSRGGGGTDTQYF. CDR3 coding DNA: TGTGCCTGGAGCCGCGGGGGAGGGGGCACAGATACGCAGTATTTT.

CDR3 DNA: TGTGCCAGCAGCCTACGCGCGGGGGGCCCAGATACGCAGTATTTT. It specifies CASSLRAGGPDTQYF. The rearrangement links TRBV3-1 (or the pseudogene TRBV3-2) to TRBJ2-3; 8 bases align to TRBD2. V shed 4 bases and J 4 bases; nucleotides not matched to a gene: 7. The germline V gene has CDR1 LGHDT and CDR2 YNNKEL (reference sequence). This CDR3 contains 15 residues.

The V and J genes are TRBV3-1 (or the pseudogene TRBV3-2) and TRBJ2-6, with D uncertain. V shed 0 bases and J shed 0 bases, with 12 bases lying between them. The germline gives CDR1 LGHDT, CDR2 YNNKEL (reference sequence). CDR3 length: 18 amino acids. The CDR3 nucleotides read TGTGCCAGCAGCCAAGATGCAACGTACTTCTCTGGGGCCAACGTCCTGACTTTC. Amino acid sequence: CASSQDATYFSGANVLTF.

V usage is TRBV19 and J usage is TRBJ1-1, with TRBD1 identical over 7 bases. Germline trimming cut 5 bases from V and 3 bases from J; bases unmatched to any gene: 6. This CDR3 spans 14 amino acids. Looked up from germline, CDR1 is LNHDA and CDR2 is SQIVND (reference sequence). The CDR3 DNA reads TGTGCCAGTAGTCCGAGGGGGCAGGACACTGAAGCTTTCTTT. It codes for CASSPRGQDTEAFF.